A selection of T cell receptor beta chains follows, all from one sample in a study of graft-versus-host responses after intestinal transplantation. Produced via immunoSEQ multiplex PCR; TCRdb's table is partial and in-frame only. There are 65,000 to 85,000 clones in the sample; 80% to 95% occur only once, and roughly 6.3% lies in the top ten. Material: bone marrow, obtained around 720 days after intestinal transplantation. The source of these receptors is a human patient who received an intestinal transplant, so some T cells may come from the graft donor. CDR3s include the opening cysteine and the closing phenylalanine or tryptophan. Fields, in order: D gene, J gene, V gene, CDR3 protein, CDR3 DNA. The D gene is left open where the match is weak.

- | TRBJ2-1 | TRBV7-2 | CASSLLPGGVGYNEQFF | TGTGCCAGCAGCTTACTCCCGGGGGGCGTTGGATACAATGAGCAGTTCTTC
- | TRBJ1-6 | TRBV2 | CASSDPNPGAPLHF | TGTGCCAGCAGTGATCCCAACCCGGGCGCACCCCTCCACTTT
TRBD2 | TRBJ2-5 | TRBV7-9 | CASSRTSGMETQYF | TGTGCCAGCAGCCGGACTAGCGGGATGGAGACCCAGTACTTC
- | TRBJ2-3 | TRBV19 | CASSIMAGVATDTQYF | TGTGCCAGTAGTATCATGGCTGGAGTTGCCACAGATACGCAGTATTTT
TRBD2 | TRBJ2-1 | TRBV6-4 | CASSDSGGAYNEQFF | TGTGCCAGCAGTGACTCCGGGGGGGCCTACAATGAGCAGTTCTTC
- | TRBJ2-3 | TRBV4-1 | CASSQDLSAFDTQYF | TGCGCCAGCAGCCAAGATCTATCAGCATTCGATACGCAGTATTTT
TRBD1 | TRBJ2-2 | TRBV28 | CASSLSGQGKGNTGELFF | TGTGCCAGCAGTTTATCCGGACAGGGGAAGGGGAACACCGGGGAGCTGTTTTTT
- | TRBJ1-1 | TRBV27 | CASSGQGFPNTEAFF | TGTGCCAGCAGTGGGCAGGGGTTCCCTAACACTGAAGCTTTCTTT
- | TRBJ1-2 | TRBV27 | CASSFGGADYGYTF | TGTGCCAGCAGTTTCGGAGGGGCTGACTATGGCTACACCTTC
- | TRBJ1-3 | TRBV15 | CATSQGTEPSGNTIYF | TGTGCCACCAGTCAAGGAACAGAGCCCTCTGGAAACACCATATATTTT
TRBD1 | TRBJ1-6 | TRBV6-1 | CASSRPGQEAPLHF | TGTGCCAGCAGCCGTCCGGGACAGGAGGCACCCCTCCACTTT
TRBD1 | TRBJ1-1 | TRBV18 | CASSPGTGLNTEAFF | TGTGCCAGCTCACCGGGGACAGGGCTGAACACTGAAGCTTTCTTT
TRBD2 | TRBJ2-3 | TRBV6-4 | CASSAGGDTDTQYF | TGTGCCAGCAGTGCGGGAGGGGACACAGATACGCAGTATTTT
TRBD2 | TRBJ2-1 | TRBV15 | CATSSRLAGKDEQFF | TGTGCCACCAGCAGCAGGCTAGCGGGGAAGGATGAGCAGTTCTTC
- | TRBJ2-5 | TRBV7-3 | CASSPNPFGYQETQYF | TGTGCCAGCAGCCCCAACCCCTTCGGTTACCAAGAGACCCAGTACTTC
- | TRBJ2-1 | TRBV19 | CASSIGPLASPRYNEQFF | TGTGCCAGTAGTATAGGCCCCCTAGCTTCCCCTCGTTACAATGAGCAGTTCTTC